The entry that follows covers one T cell receptor (beta chain) sequence. The antigen this receptor binds is unknown. The sample holds no much larger clone one base away, and base qualities are not on file. This entry belongs to a study of technical replicates of blood from a handful of donors listed by TCRdb under 2017. The receptor library was made with the immunoSEQ multiplex PCR assay. TCRdb limited this immuneACCESS table to in-frame rearrangements with V and J called. A share of clones is missing; checked studies link under half to unresolved V genes, and the rest is unexplained. This sample is represented by around 49,000 clones; 95% to 96% of them were singletons. Of the sample, roughly 0.36% is held by the ten largest clones. The germline ends are 11 bases apart after V is trimmed by 4 bases and J by 2 bases. CDR3 length: 15 amino acids, cysteine to phenylalanine. Kept here is only the CDR3 DNA, which spans 45 bases and is read in frame from base 1. CDR1 SNHLY and CDR2 FYNNEI were looked up in the germline V gene.

Material: T cells isolated from PBMCs. The chain was built from TRBV2 and TRBJ1-4; TRBD1 is a possible D gene, resting on 5 matching bases. This TCR was sampled from a human donor in good health. The CDR3 reads as follows: CASSAWGGTNEKLFF. The DNA is as follows: TGTGCCAGCAGTGCCTGGGGGGGTACTAATGAAAAACTGTTTTTT.